The clone carrying this TCR beta chain occurred once. This sample is drawn from a study of early stage breast cancer tumors. Study overall: Among around twelve ER+/PR+/HER2- tumors, eight were ductal, four lobular. Average read coverage per sample was roughly 9.7-fold.

Generated by immunoSEQ multiplex PCR, the TCRdb table keeps only in-frame clones and is missing some. The sample has about 30,000 clones; roughly two thirds are singletons. This CDR3 has 19 amino acids. Germline assignment: CDR1 GTSNPN and CDR2 SVGIG (reference sequence). V dropped 3 bases and J dropped 2; count of bases not matched to a gene: 13. The material sequenced was blood. This chain joins TRBV30 and TRBJ2-1; TRBD2 matches 13 bases. This clonotype was obtained from a person in their fifties with breast cancer. The CDR3 nucleotides are TGTGCCTGGAGCCCCCGAGGACTAGCGGGAGTTAGGGCCTACAATGAGCAGTTCTTC. Its translation is CAWSPRGLAGVRAYNEQFF.